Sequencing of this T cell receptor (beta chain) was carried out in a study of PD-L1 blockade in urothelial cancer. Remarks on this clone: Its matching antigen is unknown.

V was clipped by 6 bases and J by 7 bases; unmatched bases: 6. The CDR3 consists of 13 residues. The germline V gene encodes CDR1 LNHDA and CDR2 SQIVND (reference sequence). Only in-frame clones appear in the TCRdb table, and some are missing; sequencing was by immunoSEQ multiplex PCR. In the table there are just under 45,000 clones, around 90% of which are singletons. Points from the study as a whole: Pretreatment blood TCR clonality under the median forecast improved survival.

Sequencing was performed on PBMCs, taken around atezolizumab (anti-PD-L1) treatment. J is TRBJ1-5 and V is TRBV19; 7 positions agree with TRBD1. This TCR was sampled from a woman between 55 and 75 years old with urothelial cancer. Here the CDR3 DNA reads TGTGCCAGTAGGGACAGGCGGTACCAGCCCCAGCATTTT. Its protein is CASRDRRYQPQHF.